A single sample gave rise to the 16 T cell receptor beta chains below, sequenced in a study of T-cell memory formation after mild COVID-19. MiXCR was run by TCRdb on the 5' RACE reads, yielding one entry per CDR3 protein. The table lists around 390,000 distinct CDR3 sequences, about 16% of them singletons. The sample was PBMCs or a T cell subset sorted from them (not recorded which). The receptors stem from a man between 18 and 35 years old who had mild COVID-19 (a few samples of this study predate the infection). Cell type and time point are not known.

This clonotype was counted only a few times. Written as DNA, the CDR3 is TGTGCCAGCAGTGTCGTGGGGTTCGGGGGTGAGCAGTTCTTC. Protein sequence: CASSVVGFGGEQFF. V is TRBV2 and J is TRBJ2-1, with D perhaps matching TRBD2 (6 bases). Looked up from germline, CDR1 is SNHLY and CDR2 is FYNNEI. V shed 4 bases and J shed 9 bases, with 16 bases lying between them. This CDR3 is 14 amino acids long. The full variable domain, completed using reference TRBV2 and TRBJ2-1, is EPEVTQTPSHQVTQMGQEVILRCVPISNHLYFYWYRQILGQKVEFLVSFYNNEISEKSEIFDDQFSVERPDGSNFTLKIRSTKLEDSAMYFCASSVVGFGGEQFFGPGTRLTVL.

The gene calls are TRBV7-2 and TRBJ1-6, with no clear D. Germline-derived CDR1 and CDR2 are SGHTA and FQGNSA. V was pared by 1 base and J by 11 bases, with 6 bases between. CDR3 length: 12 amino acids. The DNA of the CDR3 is TGTGCCAGCAGCTTAGGGCTTACACCCCTCCACTTT. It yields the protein CASSLGLTPLHF.

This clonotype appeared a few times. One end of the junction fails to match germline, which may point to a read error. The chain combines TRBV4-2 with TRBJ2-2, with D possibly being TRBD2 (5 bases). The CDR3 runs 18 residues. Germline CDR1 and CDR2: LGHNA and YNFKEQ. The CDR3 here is CDSSQPRGRRVNTGELFF. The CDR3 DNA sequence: TGTGACAGCAGCCAACCTCGTGGAAGGCGGGTTAACACCGGGGAGCTGTTTTTT.

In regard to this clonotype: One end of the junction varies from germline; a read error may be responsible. This chain's CDR3 is CASRYEGGNQPQHF. In DNA form, the CDR3 reads TGTGCCAGCCGTTATGAGGGTGGCAATCAGCCCCAGCATTTT. This sequence joins TRBV6-2 or TRBV6-3 and TRBJ1-5; D not certain. CDR3 length equals 14 residues. CDR1 is MNHEY, CDR2 SVGEGT, per germline.

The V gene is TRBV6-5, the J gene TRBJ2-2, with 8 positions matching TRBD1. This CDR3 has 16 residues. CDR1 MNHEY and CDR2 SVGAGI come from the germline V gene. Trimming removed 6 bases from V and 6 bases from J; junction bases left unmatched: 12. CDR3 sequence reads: CASSRPDRGRPGELFF. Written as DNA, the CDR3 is TGTGCCAGCAGCAGGCCCGACAGGGGACGGCCCGGGGAGCTGTTTTTT.

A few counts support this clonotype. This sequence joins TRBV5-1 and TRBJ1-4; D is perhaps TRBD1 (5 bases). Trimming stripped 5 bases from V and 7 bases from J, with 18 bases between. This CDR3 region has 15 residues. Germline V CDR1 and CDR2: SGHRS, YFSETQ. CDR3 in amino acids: CASRYTGTSGEKLFF. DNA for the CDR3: TGCGCCAGCAGGTATACCGGGACCTCGGGTGAAAAACTGTTTTTT.

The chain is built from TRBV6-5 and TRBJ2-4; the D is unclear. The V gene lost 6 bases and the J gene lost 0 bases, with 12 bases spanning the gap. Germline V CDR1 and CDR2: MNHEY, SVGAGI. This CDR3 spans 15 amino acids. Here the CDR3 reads CASSALGVAKNIQYF. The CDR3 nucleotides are TGTGCCAGCAGCGCACTGGGTGTAGCCAAAAACATTCAGTACTTC.

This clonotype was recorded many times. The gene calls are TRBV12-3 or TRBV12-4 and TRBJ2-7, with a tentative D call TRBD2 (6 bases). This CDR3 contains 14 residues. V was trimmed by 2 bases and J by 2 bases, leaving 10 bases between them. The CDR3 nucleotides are TGTGCCAGCAGTTTAATGGGGGGACCCTACGAGCAGTACTTC. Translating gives CASSLMGGPYEQYF.

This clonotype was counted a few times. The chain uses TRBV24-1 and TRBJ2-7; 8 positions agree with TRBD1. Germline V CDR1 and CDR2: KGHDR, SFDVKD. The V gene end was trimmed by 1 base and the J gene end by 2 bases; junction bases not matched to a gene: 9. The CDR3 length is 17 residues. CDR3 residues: CATSDLRGPGGPYEQYF. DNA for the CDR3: TGTGCCACCAGTGATTTACGGGGGCCAGGGGGCCCCTACGAGCAGTACTTC.

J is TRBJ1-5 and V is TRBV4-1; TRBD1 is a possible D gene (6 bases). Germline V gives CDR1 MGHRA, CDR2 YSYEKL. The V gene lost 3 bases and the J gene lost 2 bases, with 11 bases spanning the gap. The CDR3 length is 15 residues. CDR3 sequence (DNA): TGCGCCAGCAGCCATTACAGGGAGGGCAATCAGCCCCAGCATTTT. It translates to CASSHYREGNQPQHF.

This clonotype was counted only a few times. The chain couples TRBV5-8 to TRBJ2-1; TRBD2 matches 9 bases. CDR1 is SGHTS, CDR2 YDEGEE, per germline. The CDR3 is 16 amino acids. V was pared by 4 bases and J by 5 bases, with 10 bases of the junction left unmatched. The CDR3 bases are TGTGCCAGCAGCCCACTCCCCAGCGGGGGGAACAATGAGCAGTTCTTC. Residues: CASSPLPSGGNNEQFF.

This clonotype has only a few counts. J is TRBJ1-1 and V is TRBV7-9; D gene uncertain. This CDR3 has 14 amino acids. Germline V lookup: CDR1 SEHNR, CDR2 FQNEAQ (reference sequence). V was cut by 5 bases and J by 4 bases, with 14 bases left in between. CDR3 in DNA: TGTGCCAGCAGCGAGTACAAGGTGAGCACTGAAGCTTTCTTT. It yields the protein CASSEYKVSTEAFF.

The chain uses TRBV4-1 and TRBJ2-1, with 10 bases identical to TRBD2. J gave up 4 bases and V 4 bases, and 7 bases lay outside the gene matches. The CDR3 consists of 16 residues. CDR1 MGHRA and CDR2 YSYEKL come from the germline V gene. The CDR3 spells CASSRPGLAEYNEQFF. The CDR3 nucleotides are TGCGCCAGCAGCCGGCCAGGACTAGCGGAGTACAATGAGCAGTTCTTC.

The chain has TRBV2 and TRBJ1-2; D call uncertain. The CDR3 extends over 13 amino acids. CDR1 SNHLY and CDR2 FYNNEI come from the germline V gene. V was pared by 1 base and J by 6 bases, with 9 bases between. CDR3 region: CASSEDQVHGYTF. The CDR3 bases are TGTGCCAGCAGTGAAGACCAGGTCCATGGCTACACCTTC.

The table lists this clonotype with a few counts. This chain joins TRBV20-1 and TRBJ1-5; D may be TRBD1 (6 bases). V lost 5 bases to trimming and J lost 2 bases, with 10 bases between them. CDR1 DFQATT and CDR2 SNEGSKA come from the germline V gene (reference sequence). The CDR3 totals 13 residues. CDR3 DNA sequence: TGCAGTGCTGAACAGGGCGGCAATCAGCCCCAGCATTTT. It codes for CSAEQGGNQPQHF.

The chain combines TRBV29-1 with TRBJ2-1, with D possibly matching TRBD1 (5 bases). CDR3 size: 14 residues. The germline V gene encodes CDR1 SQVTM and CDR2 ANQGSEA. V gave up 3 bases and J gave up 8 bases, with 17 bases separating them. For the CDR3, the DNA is TGCAGCGTTGATGGTGCGGCAGGGCGGCATGAGCAGTTCTTC. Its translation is CSVDGAAGRHEQFF.